The TCR beta chain described here comes from a study of cytomegalovirus exposure and HLA in healthy donors. Findings and limits, study-wide: In a later analysis, TCR beta V- and J-gene trimming showed a link to a missense DCLRE1C variant.

PCR employed 60 Vbeta and 13 Jbeta primers. Method: immunoSEQ multiplex PCR; TCRdb's copy keeps in-frame clones and lacks some. The sample holds about 150,000 clones; under 80% are singletons and the top ten take about 1.3%. The CDR3 consists of 16 residues. Germline V CDR1 and CDR2: SNHLY, FYNNEI. Trimming took 3 bases from V and 6 from J; bases not matched to a gene: 9. This clone was detected only a few times. Its matching antigen is unknown. The specimen sequenced was PBMCs. This receptor was identified in a woman aged 30 to 39 in good health and CMV-seronegative. V usage is TRBV2 and J usage is TRBJ2-2, with TRBD2 identical over 8 bases. Written as DNA, the CDR3 is TGTGCCAGCAGTGAGCCGGGACTAGGATCCCCCGGGGAGCTGTTTTTT. Translating it yields CASSEPGLGSPGELFF.